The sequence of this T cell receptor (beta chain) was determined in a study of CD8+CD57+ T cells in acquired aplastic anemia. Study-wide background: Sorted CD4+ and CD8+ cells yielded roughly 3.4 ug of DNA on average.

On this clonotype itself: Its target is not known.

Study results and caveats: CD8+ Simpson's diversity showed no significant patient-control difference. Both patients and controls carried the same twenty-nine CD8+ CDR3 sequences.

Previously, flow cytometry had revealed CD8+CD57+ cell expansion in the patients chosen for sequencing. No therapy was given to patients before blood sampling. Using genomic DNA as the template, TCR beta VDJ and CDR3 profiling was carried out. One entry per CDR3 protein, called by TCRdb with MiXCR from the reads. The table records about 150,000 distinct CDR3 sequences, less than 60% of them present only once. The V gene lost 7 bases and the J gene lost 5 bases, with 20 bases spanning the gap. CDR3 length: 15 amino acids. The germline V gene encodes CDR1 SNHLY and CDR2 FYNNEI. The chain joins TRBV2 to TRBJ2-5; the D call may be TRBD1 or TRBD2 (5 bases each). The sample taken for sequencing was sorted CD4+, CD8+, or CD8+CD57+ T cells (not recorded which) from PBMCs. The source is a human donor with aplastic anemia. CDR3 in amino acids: CASMGVGRWGETQYF. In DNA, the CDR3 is TGTGCCAGCATGGGAGTAGGACGGTGGGGGGAGACCCAGTACTTC.